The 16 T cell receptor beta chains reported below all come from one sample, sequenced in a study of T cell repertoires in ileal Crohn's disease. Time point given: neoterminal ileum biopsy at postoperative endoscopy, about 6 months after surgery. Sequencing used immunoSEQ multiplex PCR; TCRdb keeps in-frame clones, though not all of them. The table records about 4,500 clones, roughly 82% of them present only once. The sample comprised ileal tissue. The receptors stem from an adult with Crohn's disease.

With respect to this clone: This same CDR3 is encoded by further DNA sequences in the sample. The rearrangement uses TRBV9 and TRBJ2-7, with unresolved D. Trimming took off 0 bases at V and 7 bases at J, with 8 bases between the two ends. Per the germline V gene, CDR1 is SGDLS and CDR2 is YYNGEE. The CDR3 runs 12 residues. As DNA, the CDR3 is TGTGCCAGCAGCGTAGGGGTGGGAGAGCAGTACTTC. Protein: CASSVGVGEQYF.

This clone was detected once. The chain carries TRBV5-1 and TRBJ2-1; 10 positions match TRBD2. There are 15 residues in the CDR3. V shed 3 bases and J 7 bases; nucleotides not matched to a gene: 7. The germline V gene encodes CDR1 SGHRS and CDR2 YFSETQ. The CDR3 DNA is TGCGCCAGCAGCTCAGGACTAGCGGATTTGAATGAGCAGTTCTTC. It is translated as CASSSGLADLNEQFF. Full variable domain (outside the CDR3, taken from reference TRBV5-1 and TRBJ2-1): KAGVTQTPRYLIKTRGQQVTLSCSPISGHRSVSWYQQTPGQGLQFLFEYFSETQRNKGNFPGRFSGRQFSNSRSEMNVSTLELGDSALYLCASSSGLADLNEQFFGPGTRLTVL.

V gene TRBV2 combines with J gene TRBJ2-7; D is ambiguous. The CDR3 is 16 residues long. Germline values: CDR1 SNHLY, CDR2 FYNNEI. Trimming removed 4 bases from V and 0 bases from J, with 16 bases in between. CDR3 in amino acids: CASSVDKWRSSYEQYF. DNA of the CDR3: TGTGCCAGCAGTGTTGACAAGTGGAGATCCTCCTACGAGCAGTACTTC.

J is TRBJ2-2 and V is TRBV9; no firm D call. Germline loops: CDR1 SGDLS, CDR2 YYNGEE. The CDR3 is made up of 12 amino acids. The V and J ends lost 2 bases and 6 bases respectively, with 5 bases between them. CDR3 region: CASSVLSGELFF. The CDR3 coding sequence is TGTGCCAGCAGCGTCCTCTCCGGGGAGCTGTTTTTT. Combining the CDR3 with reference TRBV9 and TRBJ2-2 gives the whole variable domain DSGVTQTPKHLITATGQRVTLRCSPRSGDLSVYWYQQSLDQGLQFLIQYYNGEERAKGNILERFSAQQFPDLHSELNLSSLELGDSALYFCASSVLSGELFFGEGSRLTVL.

The CDR3 DNA sequence: TGTGCCACTCAACGTACGGGACTAGCGGTCTACGAGCAGTACTTC. The encoded protein is CATQRTGLAVYEQYF. The V call is TRBV28, the J call TRBJ2-7, with 11 bases identical to TRBD2. The CDR3 extends over 15 amino acids. The V segment lost 10 bases and the J segment 3 bases; nucleotides outside the gene matches: 11. The germline CDR1 and CDR2 sequences are MDHEN and SYDVKM.

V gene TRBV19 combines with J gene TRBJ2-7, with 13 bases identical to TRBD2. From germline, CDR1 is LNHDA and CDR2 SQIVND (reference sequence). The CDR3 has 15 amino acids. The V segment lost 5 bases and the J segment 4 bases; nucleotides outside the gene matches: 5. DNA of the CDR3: TGTGCCAGTAGTGCAACTAGCGGGAGGGCGTACGAGCAGTACTTC. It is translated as CASSATSGRAYEQYF.

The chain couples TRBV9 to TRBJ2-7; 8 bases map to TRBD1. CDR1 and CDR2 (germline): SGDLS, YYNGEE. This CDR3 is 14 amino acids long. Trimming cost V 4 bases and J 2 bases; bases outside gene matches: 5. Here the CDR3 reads CASSPLDRAYEQYF. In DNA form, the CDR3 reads TGTGCCAGCAGCCCCCTGGACAGGGCCTACGAGCAGTACTTC.

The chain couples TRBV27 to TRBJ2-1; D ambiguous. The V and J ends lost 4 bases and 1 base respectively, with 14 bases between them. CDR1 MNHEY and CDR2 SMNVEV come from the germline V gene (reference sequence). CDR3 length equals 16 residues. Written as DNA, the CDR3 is TGTGCCAGCAGTTCCTTTTCGGTAGGGTCCTACAATGAGCAGTTCTTC. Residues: CASSSFSVGSYNEQFF.

CDR3 in DNA: TGTGCCAGCAGCAAAGCCGGGACTAGCAACGAGCAGTACTTC. It encodes CASSKAGTSNEQYF. The V gene is TRBV7-9, the J gene TRBJ2-7, with 9 positions matching TRBD2. After removal of 5 bases from V and 5 bases from J, the junction contained 7 bases not matched to a gene. Looked up from germline, CDR1 is SEHNR and CDR2 is FQNEAQ (reference sequence). This CDR3 is 14 amino acids long.

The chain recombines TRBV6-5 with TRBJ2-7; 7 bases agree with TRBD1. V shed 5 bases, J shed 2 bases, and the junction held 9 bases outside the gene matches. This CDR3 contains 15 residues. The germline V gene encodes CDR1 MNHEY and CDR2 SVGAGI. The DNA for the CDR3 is TGTGCCAGCAGTATCGGGACAGCTAGAACCTACGAGCAGTACTTC. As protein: CASSIGTARTYEQYF.

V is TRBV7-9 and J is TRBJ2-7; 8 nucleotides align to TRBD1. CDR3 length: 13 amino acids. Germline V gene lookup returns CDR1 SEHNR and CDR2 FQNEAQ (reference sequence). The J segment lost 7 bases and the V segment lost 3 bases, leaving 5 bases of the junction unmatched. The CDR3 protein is CASSFGRGHEQYF. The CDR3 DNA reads TGTGCCAGCAGCTTCGGCAGGGGGCATGAGCAGTACTTC.

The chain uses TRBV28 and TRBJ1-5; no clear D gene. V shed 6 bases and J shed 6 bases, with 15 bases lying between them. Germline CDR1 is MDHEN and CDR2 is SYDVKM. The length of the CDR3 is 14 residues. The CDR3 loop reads CASRTTAQVQPQHF. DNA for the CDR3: TGTGCCAGCAGGACCACCGCCCAGGTTCAGCCCCAGCATTTT.

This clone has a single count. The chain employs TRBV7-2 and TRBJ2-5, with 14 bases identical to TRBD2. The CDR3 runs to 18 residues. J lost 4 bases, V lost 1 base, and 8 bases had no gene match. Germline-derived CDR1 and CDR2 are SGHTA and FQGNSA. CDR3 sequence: CASSLGLPGLAGVETQYF. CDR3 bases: TGTGCCAGCAGCTTAGGACTCCCGGGACTAGCGGGAGTAGAGACCCAGTACTTC.

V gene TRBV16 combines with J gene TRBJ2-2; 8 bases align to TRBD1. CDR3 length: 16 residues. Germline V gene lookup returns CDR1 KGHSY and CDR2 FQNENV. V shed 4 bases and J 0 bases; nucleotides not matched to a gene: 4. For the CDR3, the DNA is TGTGCCAGCAGCCGCATACAGGGGGCGAACACCGGGGAGCTGTTTTTT. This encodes CASSRIQGANTGELFF.

Here the CDR3 reads CASSPRVPTNTIYF. DNA of the CDR3: TGTGCCAGCAGCCCCCGGGTCCCAACAAACACCATATATTTT. V is TRBV27 and J is TRBJ1-3, with unresolved D. The germline V gene encodes CDR1 MNHEY and CDR2 SMNVEV (reference sequence). This CDR3 comprises 14 residues. The V end was cut by 6 bases, the J end by 6 bases, with 15 bases between.

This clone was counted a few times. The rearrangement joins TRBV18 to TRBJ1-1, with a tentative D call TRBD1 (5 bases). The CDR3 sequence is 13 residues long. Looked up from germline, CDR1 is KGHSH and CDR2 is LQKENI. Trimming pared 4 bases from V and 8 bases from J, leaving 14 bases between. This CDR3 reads CASSQQRGIEAFF. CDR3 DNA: TGTGCCAGCTCACAACAAAGGGGAATCGAAGCTTTCTTT.